This T cell receptor beta chain was identified during a study of T-cell reconstitution after alpha-beta-depleted transplantation in children (TCRdb year 2016). Looking at the study overall: The study quantitatively tracked T-cell immune reconstitution after TCRalphabeta/CD19-depleted allogeneic hematopoietic cell transplantation in children using TCR repertoire profiling.

The paper as a whole reports these results and caveats: Over the following months the frequencies of hyperexpanded clones went down, and after one year T-cell counts and TCRbeta diversity were mostly credited to newly produced T cells. The apparently early alphabetaT-cell count recovery about two months after transplant was reportedly dependent on only several hundred rapidly expanded clones derived from non-depleted graft cells. In some patients, the high TCRbeta diversity seen at day 60 was put down to recipient T cells and intrathymic progenitors that had survived conditioning.

Taken with the paper, the label for treatment or condition translates to: allogeneic hematopoietic cell transplantation with graft depleted of TCRalphabeta T cells and CD19 B cells. Transplant recipients were children who received TCRalphabeta/CD19-depleted allogeneic hematopoietic cell grafts. This clonotype was observed a single time. Its cognate antigen has yet to be identified. Base quality data are lacking; no much larger clone is found one base away. Trimming takes 3 bases from V and 2 bases from J, and the germline ends sit 11 bases apart. The CDR3 numbers 14 residues from cysteine through phenylalanine. CDR3 DNA only is kept here, 42 bases in frame from base 1. Receptors were amplified or captured by PCR. TCRdb records Illumina HiSeq 2500 as the sequencer. TCR library preparation used molecular barcoding, with unique molecular identifiers applied to normalize quantification of the TCRbeta repertoire. TCRdb reanalyzed the raw reads on its own, using fastp at Q25 for trimming and MiXCR for clone calling, and kept in-frame beta chains. Records with the same CDR3 protein are collapsed into one entry carrying the most frequent genes and DNA. A total of about a million distinct CDR3 sequences appear in this sample, about 26% of them only once. Of the sample, under 30% is held by the ten largest clones.

The source of this sequence is a boy younger than two who had a stem cell transplant for SCID, so the T cells may come from the graft donor. The source material was PBMCs, mostly from graft donor cells, sampled 360 days after TCRalphabeta/CD19-depleted stem cell transplant. The receptor chain draws on TRBV12-3 or TRBV12-4 and TRBJ2-7, with the D gene not confidently named. The DNA sequence reads TGTGCCAGCAGTTTCCGGCCGGGTCCCTACGAGCAGTACTTC. The resulting protein is CASSFRPGPYEQYF.